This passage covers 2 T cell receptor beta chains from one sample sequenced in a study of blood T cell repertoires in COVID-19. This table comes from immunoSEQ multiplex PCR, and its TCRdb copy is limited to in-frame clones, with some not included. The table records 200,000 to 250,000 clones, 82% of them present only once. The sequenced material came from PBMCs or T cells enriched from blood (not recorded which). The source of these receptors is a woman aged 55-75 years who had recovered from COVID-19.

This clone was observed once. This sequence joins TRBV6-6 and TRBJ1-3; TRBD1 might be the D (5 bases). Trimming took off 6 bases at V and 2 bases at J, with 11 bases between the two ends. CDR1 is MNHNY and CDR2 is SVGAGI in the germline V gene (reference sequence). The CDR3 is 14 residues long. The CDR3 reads CASSKGQAGNTIYF. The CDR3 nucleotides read TGTGCCAGCAGCAAGGGGCAGGCTGGAAACACCATATATTTT.

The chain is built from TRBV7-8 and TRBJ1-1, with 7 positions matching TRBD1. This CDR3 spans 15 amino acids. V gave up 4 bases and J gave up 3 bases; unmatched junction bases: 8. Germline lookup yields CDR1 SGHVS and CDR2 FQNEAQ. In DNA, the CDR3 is TGTGCCAGCAGCTACGACAGGGTAATGGACACTGAAGCTTTCTTT. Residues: CASSYDRVMDTEAFF.